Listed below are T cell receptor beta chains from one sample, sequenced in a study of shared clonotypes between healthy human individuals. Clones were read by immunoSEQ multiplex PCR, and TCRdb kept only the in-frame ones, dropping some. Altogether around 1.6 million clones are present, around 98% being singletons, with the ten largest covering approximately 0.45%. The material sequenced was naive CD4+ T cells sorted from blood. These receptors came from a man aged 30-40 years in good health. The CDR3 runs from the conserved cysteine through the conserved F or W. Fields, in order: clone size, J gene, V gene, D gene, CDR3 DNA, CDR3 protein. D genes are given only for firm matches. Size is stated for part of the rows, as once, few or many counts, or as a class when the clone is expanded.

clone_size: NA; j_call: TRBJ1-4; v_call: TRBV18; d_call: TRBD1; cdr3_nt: TGTGCCAGCTCACCACTCTCCCGGACAGGGGATGAAAAACTGTTTTTT; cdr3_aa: CASSPLSRTGDEKLFF
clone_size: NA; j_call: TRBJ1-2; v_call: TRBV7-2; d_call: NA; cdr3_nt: TGTGCCAGCAGCTTAGCGCGGGCACCGGGGTATGGCTACACCTTC; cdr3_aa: CASSLARAPGYGYTF
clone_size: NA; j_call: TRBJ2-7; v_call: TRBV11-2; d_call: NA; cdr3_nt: TGTGCCAGCAGCTTAAGTGCCCTTATGGAGCAGTACTTC; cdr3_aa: CASSLSALMEQYF
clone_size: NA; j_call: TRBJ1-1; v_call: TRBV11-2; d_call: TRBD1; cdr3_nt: TGTGCCAGCAGCTCGGGACAGCACACGGGGGGCACTGAAGCTTTCTTT; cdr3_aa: CASSSGQHTGGTEAFF
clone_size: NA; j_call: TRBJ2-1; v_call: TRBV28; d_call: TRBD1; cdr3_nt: TGTGCCAGCAGCCACAGGACAGGGAAGGTGTACAATGAGCAGTTCTTC; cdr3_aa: CASSHRTGKVYNEQFF
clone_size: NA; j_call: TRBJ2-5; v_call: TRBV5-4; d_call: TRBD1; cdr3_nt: TGTGCCAGCAGCTTGGGCAACCGACAGGGGGCGGAAGAGACCCAGTACTTC; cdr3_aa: CASSLGNRQGAEETQYF
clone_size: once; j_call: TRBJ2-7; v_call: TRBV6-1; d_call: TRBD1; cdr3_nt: TGTGCCATCCGGGACAGGGGAGAGTCCTACGAGCAGTACTTC; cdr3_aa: CAIRDRGESYEQYF
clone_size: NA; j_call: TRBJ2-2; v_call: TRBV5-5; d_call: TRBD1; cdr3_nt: TGTGCCAGCAGCTTGGCGCTGTGGCAGGGGGACGGGGAGCTGTTTTTT; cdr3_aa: CASSLALWQGDGELFF
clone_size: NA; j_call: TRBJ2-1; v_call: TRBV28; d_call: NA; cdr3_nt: TGTGCCAGCAGTTTAGGGCCCGCAGGGGGACTTAATGAGCAGTTCTTC; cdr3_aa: CASSLGPAGGLNEQFF
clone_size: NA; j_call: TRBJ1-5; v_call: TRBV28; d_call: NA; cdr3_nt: TGTGCCAGCAGGACTGGGCAGTATAGCAATCAGCCCCAGCATTTT; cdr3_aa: CASRTGQYSNQPQHF
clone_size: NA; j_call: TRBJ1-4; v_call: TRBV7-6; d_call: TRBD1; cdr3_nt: TGTGCCAGCAGCTCTTACAGGGGGCTTGGTGAAAAACTGTTTTTT; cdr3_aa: CASSSYRGLGEKLFF
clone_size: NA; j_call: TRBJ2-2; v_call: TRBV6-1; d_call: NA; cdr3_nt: TGTGCCAGCAGTCCCGACAGTCACACCGGGGAGCTGTTTTTT; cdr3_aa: CASSPDSHTGELFF
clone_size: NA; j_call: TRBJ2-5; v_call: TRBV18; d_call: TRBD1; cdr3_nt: TGTGCCGGCTCACCACCCAACAGGGGACAAGAGACCCAGTACTTC; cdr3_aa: CAGSPPNRGQETQYF
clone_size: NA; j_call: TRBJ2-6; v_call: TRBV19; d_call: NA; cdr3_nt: TGTGCCAGTAGTAAGGATTCTGGGGCCAACGTCCTGACTTTC; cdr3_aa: CASSKDSGANVLTF
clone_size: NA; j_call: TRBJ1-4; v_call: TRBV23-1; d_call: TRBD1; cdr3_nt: TGCGCCAGCAGTCAATCCGAAGGGACAGCCCATGAAAAACTGTTTTTT; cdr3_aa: CASSQSEGTAHEKLFF
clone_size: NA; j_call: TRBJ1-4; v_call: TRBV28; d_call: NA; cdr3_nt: TGTGCCAGCAGTCCACGCTCCGGGACTCGGGGGGAAAAACTGTTTTTT; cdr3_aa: CASSPRSGTRGEKLFF
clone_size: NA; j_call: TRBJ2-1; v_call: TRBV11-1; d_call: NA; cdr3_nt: TGTGCCAGCTCGGAGCTCAATGAGCAGTTCTTC; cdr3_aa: CASSELNEQFF
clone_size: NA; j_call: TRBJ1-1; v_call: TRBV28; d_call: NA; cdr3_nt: TGTGCCAGCCCCCCTTTGACATCGACCTACACTGAAGCTTTCTTT; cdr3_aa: CASPPLTSTYTEAFF
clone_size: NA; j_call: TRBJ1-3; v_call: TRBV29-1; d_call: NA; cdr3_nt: TGCAGCGTTAGATTTGGAGGCGTCGGAAACACCATATATTTT; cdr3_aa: CSVRFGGVGNTIYF
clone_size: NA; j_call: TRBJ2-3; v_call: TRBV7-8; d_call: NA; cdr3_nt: TGTGCCAGCAGCACCACTCCGGCCACAGATACGCAGTATTTT; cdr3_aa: CASSTTPATDTQYF
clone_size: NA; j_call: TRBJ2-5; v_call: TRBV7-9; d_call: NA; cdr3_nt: TGTGCCAGCAGCTTAGCGGGAGGAGAGACCCAGTACTTC; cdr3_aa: CASSLAGGETQYF
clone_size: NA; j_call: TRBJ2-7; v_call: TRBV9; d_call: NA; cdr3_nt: TGTGCCAGCAGCGTTGACCTTAGCTCCTACGAGCAGTACTTC; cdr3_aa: CASSVDLSSYEQYF
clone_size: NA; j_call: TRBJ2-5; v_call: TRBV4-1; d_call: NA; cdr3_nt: TGCGCCAGCAGCCAAGCAGAGGGGGAGACCCAGTACTTC; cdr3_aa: CASSQAEGETQYF
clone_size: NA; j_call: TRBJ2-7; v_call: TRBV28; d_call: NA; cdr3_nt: TGTGCCAGCAGTTTATTACGGCCAACCTACGAGCAGTACTTC; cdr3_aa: CASSLLRPTYEQYF
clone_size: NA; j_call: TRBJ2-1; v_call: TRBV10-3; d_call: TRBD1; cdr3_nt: TGTGCCATCAGTAGGACAGGTAATGAGCAGTTCTTC; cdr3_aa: CAISRTGNEQFF
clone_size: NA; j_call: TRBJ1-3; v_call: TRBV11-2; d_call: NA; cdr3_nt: TGTGCCAGCAGCTTATGGGGAACTGGAAACACCATATATTTT; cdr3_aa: CASSLWGTGNTIYF
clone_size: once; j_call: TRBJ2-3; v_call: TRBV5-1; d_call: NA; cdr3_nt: TGCGCCAGCAGCTTGGTTCCCCTTAGCACAGATACGCAGTATTTT; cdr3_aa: CASSLVPLSTDTQYF
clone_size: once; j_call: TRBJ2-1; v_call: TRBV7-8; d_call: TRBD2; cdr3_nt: TGTGCCAGCAGCCGGATCGGACTAGCCCTTGTTCCCGTCTCCTACAATGAGCAGTTCTTC; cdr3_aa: CASSRIGLALVPVSYNEQFF
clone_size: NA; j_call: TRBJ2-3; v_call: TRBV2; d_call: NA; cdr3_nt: TGTGCCAGCAGTGACAGGGGAACAGCCAGTACGCAGTATTTT; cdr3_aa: CASSDRGTASTQYF
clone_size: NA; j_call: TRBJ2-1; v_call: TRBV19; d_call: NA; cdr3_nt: TGTGCCAGTAGTATTGGAACGGGGTCCTACAATGAGCAGTTCTTC; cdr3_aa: CASSIGTGSYNEQFF
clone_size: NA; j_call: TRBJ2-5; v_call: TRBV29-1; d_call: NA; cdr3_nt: TGCAGCGTTCTAAACGGTCAGACCCAGTACTTC; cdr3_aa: CSVLNGQTQYF
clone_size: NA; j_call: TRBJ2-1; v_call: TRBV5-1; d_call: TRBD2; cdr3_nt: TGCGCCAGCAGCTTCATCCCCGGGACTAGCGGGGTAGGGTGGTTCTTC; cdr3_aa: CASSFIPGTSGVGWFF
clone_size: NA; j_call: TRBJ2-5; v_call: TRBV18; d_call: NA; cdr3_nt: TGTGCCAGCTCGGGGACCGAACAAGAGACCCAGTACTTC; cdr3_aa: CASSGTEQETQYF
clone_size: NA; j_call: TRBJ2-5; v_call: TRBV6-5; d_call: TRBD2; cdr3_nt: TGTGCCAGCAGGCCCGGGACTAGTCGAGAGACCCAGTACTTC; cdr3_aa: CASRPGTSRETQYF
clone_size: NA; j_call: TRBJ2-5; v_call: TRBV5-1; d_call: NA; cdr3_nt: TGCGCCAGCAGCTCATCCCCGGGGCAAGAGACCCAGTACTTC; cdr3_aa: CASSSSPGQETQYF
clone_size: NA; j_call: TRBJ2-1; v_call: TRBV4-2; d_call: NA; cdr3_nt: TGTGCCAGCAGCCACCCCCTGGTATCTGATGAGCAGTTCTTC; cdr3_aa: CASSHPLVSDEQFF
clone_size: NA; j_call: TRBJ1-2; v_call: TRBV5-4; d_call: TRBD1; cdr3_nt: TGTGCCAGCAGCTTGGCGTTGGGACAGGGCTCATCAGGCTATGGCTACACCTTC; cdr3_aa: CASSLALGQGSSGYGYTF
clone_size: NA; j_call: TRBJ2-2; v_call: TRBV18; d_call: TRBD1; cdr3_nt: TGTGCCAGCTCACGACAGGGTGGAAACACCGGGGAGCTGTTTTTT; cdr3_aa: CASSRQGGNTGELFF
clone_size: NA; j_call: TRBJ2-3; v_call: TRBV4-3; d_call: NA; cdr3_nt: TGCGCCAGCAGCCAAACCCACGATACGCAGTATTTT; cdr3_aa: CASSQTHDTQYF
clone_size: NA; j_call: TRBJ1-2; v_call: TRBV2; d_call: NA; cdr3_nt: TGTGCCAGCAGCGAGAGGCCCGACTATGGCTACACCTTC; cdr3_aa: CASSERPDYGYTF
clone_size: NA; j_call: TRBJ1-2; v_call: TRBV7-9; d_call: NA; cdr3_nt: TGTGCCAGCAGCGACGAGTTTAACTATGGCTACACCTTC; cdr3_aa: CASSDEFNYGYTF
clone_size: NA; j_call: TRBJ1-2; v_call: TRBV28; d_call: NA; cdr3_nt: TGTGCCAGCAGTCCATCTCGGGGGGGTGGCTACACCTTC; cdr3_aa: CASSPSRGGGYTF
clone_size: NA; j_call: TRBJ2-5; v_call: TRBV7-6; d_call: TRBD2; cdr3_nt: TGTGCCAGCAGCAAAAGGCCCCTAGCGGATTTCCAAGAGACCCAGTACTTC; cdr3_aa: CASSKRPLADFQETQYF
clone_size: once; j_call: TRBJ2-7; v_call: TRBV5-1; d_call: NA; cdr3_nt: TGCGCCAGCAGCTTGACCGGACCTAGGGACATCCCCTACGAGCAGTACTTC; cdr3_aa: CASSLTGPRDIPYEQYF
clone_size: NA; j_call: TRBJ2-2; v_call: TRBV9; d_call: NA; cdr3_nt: TGTGCCAGCCAAGGGGCAGGGAGGACCGGGGAGCTGTTTTTT; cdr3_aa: CASQGAGRTGELFF